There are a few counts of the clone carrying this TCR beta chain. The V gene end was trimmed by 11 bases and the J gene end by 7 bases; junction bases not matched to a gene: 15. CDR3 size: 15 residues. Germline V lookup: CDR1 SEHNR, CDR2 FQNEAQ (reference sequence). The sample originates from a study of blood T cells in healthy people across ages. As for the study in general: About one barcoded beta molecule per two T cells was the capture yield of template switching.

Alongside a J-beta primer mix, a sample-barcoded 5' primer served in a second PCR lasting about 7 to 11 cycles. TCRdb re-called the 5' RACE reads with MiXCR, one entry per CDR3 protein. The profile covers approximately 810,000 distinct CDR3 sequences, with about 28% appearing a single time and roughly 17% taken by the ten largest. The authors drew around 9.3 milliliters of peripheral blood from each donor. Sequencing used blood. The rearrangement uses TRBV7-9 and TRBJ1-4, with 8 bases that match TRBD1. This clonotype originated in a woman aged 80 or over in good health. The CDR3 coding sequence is TGTGCCTCCTCCGGACAGGGACGGCAACGTGAAAAACTGTTTTTT. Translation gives CASSGQGRQREKLFF.